These 10 T cell receptor beta chains share one sample of origin, sequenced in a study of beta chain features in type 1 diabetes. General observations from the study: Moderate but significant shortening of TCRB CDR3s was recorded in all four CD4+ subsets from Type 1 diabetes patients.

Antigens of these TCRs are unknown. The study reverse transcribed the entire isolated RNA, so it sequenced expressed TCRB transcripts. The protocol was immunoSEQ multiplex PCR, while the TCRdb copy is restricted to in-frame clones and leaves out a portion. This table has over 650,000 clones, about 14% appearing once. Sequenced: naive CD4+ T cells from blood. Every receptor here comes from a man younger than 35 with type 1 diabetes.

This clone was counted between two and nine times. Other nucleotide sequences in the sample specify the same CDR3. The V gene is TRBV5-1, the J gene TRBJ2-5; D is ambiguous. The germline V and J ends were trimmed by 6 bases and 5 bases, with 8 bases remaining between them. CDR3 length: 11 amino acids. The germline gives CDR1 SGHRS, CDR2 YFSETQ. CDR3 protein: CASTVQETQYF. The CDR3 DNA follows: TGCGCCAGCACGGTCCAGGAGACCCAGTACTTC.

The gene calls are TRBV5-1 and TRBJ2-7; TRBD2 agrees at 12 bases. The ends lost 0 bases at V and 7 bases at J; junction bases unmatched: 5. The CDR3 length is 15 residues. Germline loops: CDR1 SGHRS, CDR2 YFSETQ. CDR3 residues: CASSLELAGGGEQYF. DNA of the CDR3: TGCGCCAGCAGCTTGGAACTAGCGGGAGGAGGGGAGCAGTACTTC.

The chain is built from TRBV30 and TRBJ1-4, with TRBD1 as a possible D gene (5 bases). The V end lost 7 bases, the J end lost 0 bases, and 12 bases lay between the germline ends. This CDR3 region has 14 residues. The V gene's germline CDR1 is GTSNPN and CDR2 SVGIG (reference sequence). The CDR3 DNA reads TGTGCCTTTAAAGGACAATCAACTAATGAAAAACTGTTTTTT. As protein: CAFKGQSTNEKLFF.

This clone was observed a few times. The rearrangement joins TRBV5-4 to TRBJ2-7; TRBD2 is a possible D gene (6 bases). With 1 base removed from V and 1 base from J, the gap between germline ends came to 12 bases. The CDR3 has 15 residues. Looked up from germline, CDR1 is SGHNT and CDR2 is YYREEE (reference sequence). Written as DNA, the CDR3 is TGTGCCAGCAGCTTGTCGGCAGCGGGTTCCTACGAGCAGTACTTC. Translated, it gives CASSLSAAGSYEQYF.

This chain links TRBV12-5 with TRBJ2-3; D remains ambiguous. This CDR3 spans 12 amino acids. Trimming shortened V by 3 bases and J by 4 bases, and 5 bases separated the two germline ends. CDR1 LGHNT and CDR2 FRNRAP come from the germline V gene. Here the CDR3 reads CASGFGADTQYF. CDR3 in DNA: TGTGCTAGTGGTTTCGGAGCAGATACGCAGTATTTT.

In the case of this clone: Other DNA sequences in this specimen translate into the identical CDR3. This chain links TRBV18 with TRBJ2-3; no clear D. V lost 6 bases, J lost 0 bases, and 7 bases lay in between. The CDR3 sequence is 13 residues long. Germline CDR1 is KGHSH and CDR2 is LQKENI. CDR3 in amino acids: CASSPSSTDTQYF. CDR3 nucleotides: TGTGCCAGCTCGCCTTCTAGCACAGATACGCAGTATTTT.

This clone was recorded a few times. The sample contains more than one DNA sequence encoding this CDR3. The CDR3 reads CSVVSGEETQYF. Here the CDR3 DNA reads TGCAGCGTTGTCTCGGGGGAAGAGACCCAGTACTTC. The rearrangement uses TRBV29-1 and TRBJ2-5; D is perhaps TRBD2 (6 bases). CDR3 length equals 12 residues. The germline V gene has CDR1 SQVTM and CDR2 ANQGSEA. V was shortened by 4 bases and J by 3 bases, with 9 bases between the two germline ends. Based on the CDR3 plus reference TRBV29-1 and TRBJ2-5, the full variable domain is SAVISQKPSRDICQRGTSLTIQCQVDSQVTMMFWYRQQPGQSLTLIATANQGSEATYESGFVIDKFPISRPNLTFSTLTVSNMSPEDSSIYLCSVVSGEETQYFGPGTRLLVL.

This clone turned up a few times. The chain recombines TRBV14 with TRBJ2-7; D gene unclear. Germline lookup yields CDR1 SGHDN and CDR2 FVKESK. The CDR3 is 14 amino acids. V was trimmed by 0 bases and J by 3 bases, leaving 9 bases between them. In DNA form, the CDR3 reads TGTGCCAGCAGCCAAGATCTCCTGGTCTACGAGCAGTACTTC. Protein sequence: CASSQDLLVYEQYF.

V usage is TRBV30 and J usage is TRBJ2-7; D not resolved. Germline V gives CDR1 GTSNPN, CDR2 SVGIG (reference sequence). The CDR3 is 13 residues long. Trimming left V 1 base short and J 5 bases short, with 12 bases between. The CDR3 region has the DNA TGTGCCTGGAGTGACTGGCCAGAGAACGAGCAGTACTTC. This codes for CAWSDWPENEQYF.

This chain connects TRBV11-2 to TRBJ2-5; a possible D gene is TRBD2 (5 bases). V was cut by 5 bases and J by 4 bases, with 14 bases left in between. Germline V gene data show CDR1 as SGHAT and CDR2 as FQNNGV. The length of the CDR3 is 14 residues. DNA for the CDR3: TGTGCCAGCAGCCCGAGGGAAGCCCCAGAGACCCAGTACTTC. As protein: CASSPREAPETQYF.